This record covers a single T cell receptor (beta chain). Its antigen is as yet unknown. The CDR3 is 14 residues long. V lost 3 bases, J lost 4 bases, and 12 bases lay in between. Per the germline V gene, CDR1 is MNHGY and CDR2 is SVAAGI. This sample was included in a study of T cell responses to AZD1222 COVID-19 vaccine. Study results and limitations: Clonal diversity may have been underestimated in mostly white British donors. Mapped onto spike, vaccine-associated CD4 TCRs spanned it and were dominant at 160-218 and 743-854.

Method: immunoSEQ multiplex PCR; TCRdb's copy keeps in-frame clones and lacks some. Of approximately 150,000 clones detected, approximately 93% appear once; the ten largest clones hold more than 10%. The source of this sequence is an adult who had recovered from COVID-19. The chain has TRBV6-9 and TRBJ1-1; tentative D call: TRBD1 (5 bases). Material: peripheral blood, obtained after recovery from COVID-19. The CDR3 loop reads CASSYEVGTTEAFF. The DNA for the CDR3 is TGTGCCAGCAGTTACGAGGTAGGGACCACTGAAGCTTTCTTT.